This TCR beta chain was documented in a study of control samples from healthy donors and cancer patients. After removal of 7 bases from V and 4 bases from J, the junction contained 9 bases not matched to a gene. Looked up from germline, CDR1 is SQVTM and CDR2 is ANQGSEA. The CDR3 covers 14 residues. Sequencing was performed with immunoSEQ multiplex PCR; in TCRdb, only in-frame clones are kept and a portion is missing. The sample has approximately 150,000 clones; 85% to 90% are singletons. The sample was PBMCs. The V and J genes are TRBV29-1 and TRBJ2-3, with TRBD2 matching over 9 bases. The clonotype comes from a man aged 45-60 years with head and neck cancer. In DNA form, the CDR3 reads TGCAGCGCTGGGTCTAGCGGGGTCGCAGATACGCAGTATTTT. It yields the protein CSAGSSGVADTQYF.